These 20 T cell receptor beta chains share one sample of origin, sequenced in a study of blood T cell repertoires in COVID-19. The method was immunoSEQ multiplex PCR; TCRdb's version includes in-frame clones alone and lacks a portion of them. Of 140,000 or so clones listed, roughly 80% were seen once; the top ten hold roughly 3.6%. Sample: peripheral blood. These receptor sequences come from a man in his 70s who had recovered from COVID-19.

J is TRBJ1-3 and V is TRBV10-3, with TRBD1 matching 7 bases. The CDR3 sequence is 15 residues long. V lost 5 bases and J lost 2; bases outside the gene matches: 6. Per the germline V gene, CDR1 is ENHRY and CDR2 is SYGVKD. CDR3 coding DNA: TGTGCCATCAGTAAAACAGGGGAAGCTGGAAACACCATATATTTT. Encoded protein: CAISKTGEAGNTIYF.

The V call is TRBV18, the J call TRBJ2-7, with 13 positions matching TRBD2. The CDR3 is 15 residues long. V dropped 1 base and J dropped 5; count of bases not matched to a gene: 2. Germline loops: CDR1 KGHSH, CDR2 LQKENI. The CDR3 loop is CASSPRTSGSHEQYF. CDR3 DNA sequence: TGTGCCAGCTCACCACGGACTAGCGGGAGCCACGAGCAGTACTTC. The full variable domain, its missing parts supplied by reference TRBV18 and TRBJ2-7, is NAGVMQNPRHLVRRRGQEARLRCSPMKGHSHVYWYRQLPEEGLKFMVYLQKENIIDESGMPKERFSAEFPKEGPSILRIQQVVRGDSAAYFCASSPRTSGSHEQYFGPGTRLTVT.

This clone was picked up a small number of times. The chain links TRBV9 to TRBJ1-1, with D maybe TRBD1 (6 bases). With 0 bases removed from V and 4 bases from J, the gap between germline ends came to 7 bases. The CDR3 loop spans 13 amino acids. Germline values: CDR1 SGDLS, CDR2 YYNGEE. As DNA, the CDR3 is TGTGCCAGCAGCGTAGAACAGGGCACTGAAGCTTTCTTT. Residues: CASSVEQGTEAFF. The whole variable domain, filled in from reference TRBV9 and TRBJ1-1, reads DSGVTQTPKHLITATGQRVTLRCSPRSGDLSVYWYQQSLDQGLQFLIQYYNGEERAKGNILERFSAQQFPDLHSELNLSSLELGDSALYFCASSVEQGTEAFFGQGTRLTVV.

This clone was recorded only once. The chain is built from TRBV5-1 and TRBJ2-7; D call uncertain. Trimming pared 2 bases from V and 7 bases from J, leaving 16 bases between. Germline lookup yields CDR1 SGHRS and CDR2 YFSETQ. CDR3 size: 14 residues. CDR3 coding DNA: TGCGCCAGCAGCTTAGGAGTGGGTATCTGGGAGCAGTACTTC. Amino acids: CASSLGVGIWEQYF.

This chain uses TRBV27 with TRBJ2-7, with a weak D call TRBD2 (6 bases). The CDR3 consists of 15 residues. Between the trimmed V and J ends, which lost 3 bases and 3 bases, there was a span of 15 bases. The germline V gene has CDR1 MNHEY and CDR2 SMNVEV (reference sequence). The CDR3 loop is CASSLASGLFYEQYF. In nucleotides, the CDR3 is TGTGCCAGCAGTTTGGCCAGCGGGCTATTCTACGAGCAGTACTTC.

V and J are TRBV7-2 and TRBJ2-2, with D tentatively TRBD1 (6 bases). The CDR3 consists of 15 residues. Trimming pared 2 bases from V and 3 bases from J, leaving 10 bases between. Germline assignment: CDR1 SGHTA and CDR2 FQGNSA. The CDR3 DNA sequence: TGTGCCAGCAGCTTATGGGGGCCGGACACCGGGGAGCTGTTTTTT. Amino acid sequence: CASSLWGPDTGELFF. The full variable domain, with the rest looked up from reference TRBV7-2 and TRBJ2-2, is GAGVSQSPSNKVTEKGKDVELRCDPISGHTALYWYRQSLGQGLEFLIYFQGNSAPDKSGLPSDRFSAERTGGSVSTLTIQRTQQEDSAVYLCASSLWGPDTGELFFGEGSRLTVL.

The rearrangement joins TRBV6-5 to TRBJ2-7; a possible D gene is TRBD2 (5 bases). V was pared by 2 bases and J by 0 bases, with 11 bases between. The length of the CDR3 is 15 residues. CDR1 is MNHEY, CDR2 SVGAGI, per germline. The CDR3 DNA reads TGTGCCAGCAGTTACGCCAGCGGTTACTCCTACGAGCAGTACTTC. This gives the protein CASSYASGYSYEQYF.

The rearrangement joins TRBV4-1 to TRBJ2-1, with 10 positions matching TRBD2. The ends lost 4 bases at V and 7 bases at J; junction bases unmatched: 13. The CDR3 length is 17 residues. Germline CDR1 is MGHRA and CDR2 is YSYEKL. CDR3 amino acids: CASSRLMPGLARNEQFF. The CDR3 DNA is TGCGCCAGCAGCCGCCTGATGCCGGGACTAGCGAGGAATGAGCAGTTCTTC.

V is TRBV6-5 and J is TRBJ1-4; no clear D gene. Trimming removed 2 bases from V and 1 base from J, with 5 bases in between. There are 14 residues in the CDR3. CDR1 MNHEY and CDR2 SVGAGI come from the germline V gene. The CDR3: CASSYRGTNEKLFF. CDR3 sequence (DNA): TGTGCCAGCAGTTACCGGGGAACTAATGAAAAACTGTTTTTT.

The V gene is TRBV27, the J gene TRBJ2-1; TRBD2 might be the D (6 bases). Germline CDR1 and CDR2: MNHEY and SMNVEV (reference sequence). This CDR3 region has 17 residues. The ends were cut back, 6 bases at V and 3 bases at J, with 21 bases in the middle. CDR3 in amino acids: CASRYKPRTNVYNEQFF. CDR3 nucleotide sequence: TGTGCCAGCAGATATAAGCCCCGGACTAATGTCTACAATGAGCAGTTCTTC.

The chain recombines TRBV4-1 with TRBJ2-3, with TRBD1 identical over 11 bases. The CDR3 has 15 residues. The ends lost 1 base at V and 3 bases at J; junction bases unmatched: 0. From germline, CDR1 is MGHRA and CDR2 YSYEKL. CDR3 residues: CASSQGDRGTDTQYF. In DNA, the CDR3 is TGCGCCAGCAGCCAAGGGGACAGGGGGACAGATACGCAGTATTTT.

The V call is TRBV18, the J call TRBJ2-3, with 9 bases identical to TRBD2. V gave up 0 bases and J gave up 6 bases; unmatched junction bases: 10. This CDR3 has 17 residues. Germline assignment: CDR1 KGHSH and CDR2 LQKENI. The CDR3 DNA sequence: TGTGCCAGCTCACCACCGACTAGCGGCTCTGGGGGGGATACGCAGTATTTT. It specifies CASSPPTSGSGGDTQYF.

The chain combines TRBV18 with TRBJ2-2; 7 bases align to TRBD2. The CDR3 covers 15 residues. The germline gives CDR1 KGHSH, CDR2 LQKENI. V shed 3 bases and J 3 bases; nucleotides not matched to a gene: 4. For the CDR3, the DNA is TGTGCCAGCTCACCGCCCGGGGGGTACACCGGGGAGCTGTTTTTT. Its protein is CASSPPGGYTGELFF.

The chain is built from TRBV21-1 and TRBJ2-7; the D call in the table, TRBD1, was not verified against the DNA. TRBV21-1 counts as a pseudogene. The CDR3 has 16 amino acids. The CDR3: CASSRSGQGETYEQYF. DNA for the CDR3: TGTGCCAGCAGCAGGTCCGGACAGGGAGAAACCTACGAGCAGTACTTC.

The chain couples TRBV18 to TRBJ1-1; a weak D match, TRBD1 (5 bases). The germline V gene encodes CDR1 KGHSH and CDR2 LQKENI. Trimming left V 4 bases short and J 4 bases short, with 13 bases between. The CDR3 runs to 14 residues. CDR3 region: CASSLMAGGTEAFF. The CDR3 DNA sequence: TGTGCCAGCTCACTTATGGCGGGGGGCACTGAAGCTTTCTTT.

The chain carries TRBV7-9 and TRBJ1-3; D is unclear. The CDR3 runs 15 residues. V lost 1 base and J lost 2, with 9 bases in between. Germline CDR1 reads SEHNR; CDR2 reads FQNEAQ (reference sequence). Here the CDR3 reads CASSLVSGAGNTIYF. CDR3 coding DNA: TGTGCCAGCAGCTTAGTCTCTGGAGCTGGAAACACCATATATTTT. The complete variable domain, with remaining parts taken from reference TRBV7-9 and TRBJ1-3, reads DTGVSQNPRHKITKRGQNVTFRCDPISEHNRLYWYRQTLGQGPEFLTYFQNEAQLEKSRLLSDRFSAERPKGSFSTLEIQRTEQGDSAMYLCASSLVSGAGNTIYFGEGSWLTVV.

In this sample, this clone turned up once. The gene calls are TRBV6-5 and TRBJ1-1, with unresolved D. V gave up 7 bases and J gave up 1 base, with 10 bases separating them. In germline, CDR1 is MNHEY, CDR2 SVGAGI. This CDR3 is built from 13 residues. In DNA, the CDR3 is TGTGCCAGCATCCGGGGAGGGAACACTGAAGCTTTCTTT. It yields the protein CASIRGGNTEAFF.

The chain joins TRBV6-6 to TRBJ2-7; D is perhaps TRBD2 (6 bases). This CDR3 region has 14 residues. Germline values: CDR1 MNHNY, CDR2 SVGAGI (reference sequence). V was shortened by 5 bases and J by 4 bases, with 15 bases between the two germline ends. The CDR3 loop is CASSKPGLGYEQYF. The DNA of the CDR3 is TGTGCCAGCAGTAAACCGGGACTTGGATACGAGCAGTACTTC.

The chain combines TRBV29-1 with TRBJ1-2; D is possibly TRBD1 (6 bases). Trimming left V 2 bases short and J 2 bases short, with 9 bases between. The CDR3 covers 13 residues. The germline CDR1 and CDR2 sequences are SQVTM and ANQGSEA. The chain's CDR3 is CSVERQGNYGYTF. CDR3 in DNA: TGCAGCGTTGAAAGGCAGGGGAACTATGGCTACACCTTC.

The rearrangement joins TRBV19 to TRBJ1-5; 8 nucleotides match TRBD1. The V gene end was trimmed by 7 bases and the J gene end by 2 bases; junction bases not matched to a gene: 7. The CDR3 contains 15 residues. Germline values: CDR1 LNHDA, CDR2 SQIVND (reference sequence). The CDR3 DNA reads as TGTGCCAGTAATGAATTGGGACAGGGCAATCAGCCCCAGCATTTT. This encodes CASNELGQGNQPQHF.